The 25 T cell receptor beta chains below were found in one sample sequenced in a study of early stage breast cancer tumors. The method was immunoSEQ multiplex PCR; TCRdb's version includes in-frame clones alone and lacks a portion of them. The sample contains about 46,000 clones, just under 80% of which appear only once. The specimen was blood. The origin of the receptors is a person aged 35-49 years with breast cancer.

CDR3: CASSFSGRGETQYF. The CDR3 nucleotides are TGTGCCAGCAGCTTTAGCGGGAGGGGAGAGACCCAGTACTTC. The genes are TRBV7-9 and TRBJ2-5, with 11 bases matching TRBD2. Trimming at V came to 3 bases and at J to 4 bases, leaving 1 base not matched to a gene. Germline V CDR1 and CDR2: SEHNR, FQNEAQ (reference sequence). CDR3 length: 14 residues. The whole variable domain, remainder taken from reference TRBV7-9 and TRBJ2-5, is DTGVSQNPRHKITKRGQNVTFRCDPISEHNRLYWYRQTLGQGPEFLTYFQNEAQLEKSRLLSDRFSAERPKGSFSTLEIQRTEQGDSAMYLCASSFSGRGETQYFGPGTRLLVL.

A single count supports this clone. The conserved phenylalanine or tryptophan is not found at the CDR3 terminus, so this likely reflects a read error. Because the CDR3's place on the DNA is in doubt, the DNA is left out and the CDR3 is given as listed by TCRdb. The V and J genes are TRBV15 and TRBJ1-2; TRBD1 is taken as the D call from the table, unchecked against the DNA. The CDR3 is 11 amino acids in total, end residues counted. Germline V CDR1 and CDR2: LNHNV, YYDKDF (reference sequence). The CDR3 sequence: CATVGQGALWL.

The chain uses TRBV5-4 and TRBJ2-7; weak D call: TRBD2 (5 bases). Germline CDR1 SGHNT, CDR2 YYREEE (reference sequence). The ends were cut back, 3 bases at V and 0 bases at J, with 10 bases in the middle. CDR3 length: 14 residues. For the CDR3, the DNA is TGTGCCAGCAGCTCGGGATCCGGCTCCTACGAGCAGTACTTC. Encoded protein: CASSSGSGSYEQYF.

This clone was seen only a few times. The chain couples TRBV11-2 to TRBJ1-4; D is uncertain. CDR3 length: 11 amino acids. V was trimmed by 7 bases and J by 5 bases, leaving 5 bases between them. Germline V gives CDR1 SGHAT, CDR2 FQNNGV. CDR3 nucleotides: TGTGCCAGCACCCTAAATGAAAAACTGTTTTTT. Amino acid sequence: CASTLNEKLFF. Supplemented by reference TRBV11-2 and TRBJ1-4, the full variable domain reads EAGVAQSPRYKIIEKRQSVAFWCNPISGHATLYWYQQILGQGPKLLIQFQNNGVVDDSQLPKDRFSAERLKGVDSTLKIQPAKLEDSAVYLCASTLNEKLFFGSGTQLSVL.

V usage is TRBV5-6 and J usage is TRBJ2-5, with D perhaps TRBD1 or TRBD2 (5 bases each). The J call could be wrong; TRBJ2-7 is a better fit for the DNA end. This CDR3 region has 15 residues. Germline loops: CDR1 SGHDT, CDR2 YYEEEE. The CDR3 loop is CASSLALWDLGEQYF. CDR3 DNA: TGTGCCAGCAGCTTGGCCCTGTGGGACCTGGGCGAGCAGTACTTC.

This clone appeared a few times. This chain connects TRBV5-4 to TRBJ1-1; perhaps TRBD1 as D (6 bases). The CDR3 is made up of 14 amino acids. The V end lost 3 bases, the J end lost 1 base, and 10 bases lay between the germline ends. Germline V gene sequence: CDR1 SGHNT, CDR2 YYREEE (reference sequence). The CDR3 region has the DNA TGTGCCAGCAGCTGGGACACAAGGAACACTGAAGCTTTCTTT. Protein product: CASSWDTRNTEAFF. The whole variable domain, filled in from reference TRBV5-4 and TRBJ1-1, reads ETGVTQSPTHLIKTRGQQVTLRCSSQSGHNTVSWYQQALGQGPQFIFQYYREEENGRGNFPPRFSGLQFPNYSSELNVNALELDDSALYLCASSWDTRNTEAFFGQGTRLTVV.

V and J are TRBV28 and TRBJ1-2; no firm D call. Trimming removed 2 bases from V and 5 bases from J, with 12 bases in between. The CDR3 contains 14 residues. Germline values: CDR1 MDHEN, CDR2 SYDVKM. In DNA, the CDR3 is TGTGCCAGCAGTTTAGACGGCAGTACTTATGGCTACACCTTC. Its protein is CASSLDGSTYGYTF.

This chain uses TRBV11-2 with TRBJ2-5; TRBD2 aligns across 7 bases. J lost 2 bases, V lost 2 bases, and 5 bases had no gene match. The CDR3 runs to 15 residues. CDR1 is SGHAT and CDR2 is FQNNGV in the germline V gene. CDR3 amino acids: CASSLSSGSQETQYF. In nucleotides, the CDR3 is TGTGCCAGCAGCTTATCTAGCGGTAGTCAAGAGACCCAGTACTTC.

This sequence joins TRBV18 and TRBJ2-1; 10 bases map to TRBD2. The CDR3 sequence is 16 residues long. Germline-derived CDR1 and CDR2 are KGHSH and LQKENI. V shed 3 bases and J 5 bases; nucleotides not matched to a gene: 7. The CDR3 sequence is CASSPETSGLNNEQFF. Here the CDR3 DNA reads TGTGCCAGCTCACCTGAGACTAGCGGGCTAAACAATGAGCAGTTCTTC.

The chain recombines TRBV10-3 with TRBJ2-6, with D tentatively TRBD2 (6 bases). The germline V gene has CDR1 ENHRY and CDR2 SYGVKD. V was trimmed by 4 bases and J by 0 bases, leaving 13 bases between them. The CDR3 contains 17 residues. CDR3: CAISAGTLSSGANVLTF. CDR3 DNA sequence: TGTGCCATCAGTGCGGGGACTCTAAGCTCTGGGGCCAACGTCCTGACTTTC.

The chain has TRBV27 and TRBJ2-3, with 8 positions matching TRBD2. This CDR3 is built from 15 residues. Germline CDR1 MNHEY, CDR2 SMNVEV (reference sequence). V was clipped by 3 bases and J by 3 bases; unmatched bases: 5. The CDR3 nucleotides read TGTGCCAGCAGTTTCGCGGGAGGTGGGACAGATACGCAGTATTTT. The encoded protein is CASSFAGGGTDTQYF.

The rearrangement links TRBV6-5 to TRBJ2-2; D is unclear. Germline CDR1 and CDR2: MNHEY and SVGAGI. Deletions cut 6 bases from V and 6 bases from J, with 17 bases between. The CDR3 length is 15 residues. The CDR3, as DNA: TGTGCCAGCAGCCTGTTGACTCCCCGGCCCGGGGAGCTGTTTTTT. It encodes CASSLLTPRPGELFF.

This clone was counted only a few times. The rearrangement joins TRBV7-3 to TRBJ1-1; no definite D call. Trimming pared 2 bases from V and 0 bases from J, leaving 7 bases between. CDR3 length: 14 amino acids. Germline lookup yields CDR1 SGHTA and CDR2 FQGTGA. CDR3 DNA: TGTGCCAGCAGCTTAGGTACTATGAACACTGAAGCTTTCTTT. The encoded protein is CASSLGTMNTEAFF.

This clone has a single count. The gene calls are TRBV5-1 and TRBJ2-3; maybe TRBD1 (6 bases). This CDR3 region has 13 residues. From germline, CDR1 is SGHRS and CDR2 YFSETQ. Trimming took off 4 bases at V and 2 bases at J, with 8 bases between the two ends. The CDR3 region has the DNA TGCGCCAGCAGCCGGGACACCACAGATACGCAGTATTTT. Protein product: CASSRDTTDTQYF.

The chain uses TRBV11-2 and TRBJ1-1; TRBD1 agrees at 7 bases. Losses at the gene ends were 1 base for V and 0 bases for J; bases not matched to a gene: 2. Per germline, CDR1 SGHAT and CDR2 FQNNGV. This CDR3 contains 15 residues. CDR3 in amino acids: CASSLGTGLNTEAFF. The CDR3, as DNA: TGTGCCAGCAGCTTAGGGACAGGCCTGAACACTGAAGCTTTCTTT.

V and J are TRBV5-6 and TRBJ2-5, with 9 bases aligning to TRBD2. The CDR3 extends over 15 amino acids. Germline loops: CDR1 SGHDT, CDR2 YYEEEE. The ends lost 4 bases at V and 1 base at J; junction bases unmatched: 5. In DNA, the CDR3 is TGTGCCAGCAGCCCTAGCGGGACCATCCAAGAGACCCAGTACTTC. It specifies CASSPSGTIQETQYF.

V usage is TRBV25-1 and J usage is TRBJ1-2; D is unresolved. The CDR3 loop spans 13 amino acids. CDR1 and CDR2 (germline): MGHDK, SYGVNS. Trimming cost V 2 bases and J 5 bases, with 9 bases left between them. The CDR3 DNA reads TGTGCCAGCAGTGAACCCGGTTGGTATGGCTACACCTTC. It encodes CASSEPGWYGYTF.

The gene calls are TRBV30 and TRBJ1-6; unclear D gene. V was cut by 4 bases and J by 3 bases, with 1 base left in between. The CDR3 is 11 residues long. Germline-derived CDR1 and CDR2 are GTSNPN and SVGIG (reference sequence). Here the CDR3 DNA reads TGTGCCTGGAACTATAATTCACCCCTCCACTTT. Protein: CAWNYNSPLHF. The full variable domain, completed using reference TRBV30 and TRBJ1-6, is SQTIHQWPATLVQPVGSPLSLECTVEGTSNPNLYWYRQAAGRGLQLLFYSVGIGQISSEVPQNLSASRPQDRQFILSSKKLLLSDSGFYLCAWNYNSPLHFGNGTRLTVT.

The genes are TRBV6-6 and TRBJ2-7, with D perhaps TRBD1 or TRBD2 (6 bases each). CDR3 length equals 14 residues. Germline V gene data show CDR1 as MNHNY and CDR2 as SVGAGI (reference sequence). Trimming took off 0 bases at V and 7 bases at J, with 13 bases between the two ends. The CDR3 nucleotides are TGTGCCAGCAGTTACTCTGGGGGCGCGGGGGAGCAGTACTTC. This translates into CASSYSGGAGEQYF.

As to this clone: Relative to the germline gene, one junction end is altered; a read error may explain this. CDR3 coding DNA: TGTGCTAGCAGCTTAGGACTAGCGGGAAACGATGAGCAGTTCTTC. Protein product: CASSLGLAGNDEQFF. The chain is built from TRBV7-7 and TRBJ2-1; the match to TRBD2 covers 12 bases. This CDR3 comprises 15 residues. CDR1 SSHAT and CDR2 FNYEAQ come from the germline V gene (reference sequence).

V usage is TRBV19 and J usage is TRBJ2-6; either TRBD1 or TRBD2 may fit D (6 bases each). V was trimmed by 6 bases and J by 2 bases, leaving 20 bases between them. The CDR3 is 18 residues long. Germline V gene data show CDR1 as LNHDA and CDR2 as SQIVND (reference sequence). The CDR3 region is CASRSGGAGAAGANVLTF. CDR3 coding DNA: TGTGCCAGTAGATCAGGAGGGGCAGGGGCGGCTGGGGCCAACGTCCTGACTTTC.

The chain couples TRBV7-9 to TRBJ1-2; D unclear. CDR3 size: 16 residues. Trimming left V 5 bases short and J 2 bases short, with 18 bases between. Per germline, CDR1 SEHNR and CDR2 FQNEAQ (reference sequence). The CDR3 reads CASSPPAADPNYGYTF. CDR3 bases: TGTGCCAGCAGCCCCCCGGCGGCGGATCCGAACTATGGCTACACCTTC.

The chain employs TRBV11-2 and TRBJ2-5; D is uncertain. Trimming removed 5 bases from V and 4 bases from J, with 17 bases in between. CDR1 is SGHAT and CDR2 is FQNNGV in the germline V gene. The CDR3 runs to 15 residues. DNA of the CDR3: TGTGCCAGCAGCCTAGGGCATGGCGGTGGAGAGACCCAGTACTTC. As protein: CASSLGHGGGETQYF.

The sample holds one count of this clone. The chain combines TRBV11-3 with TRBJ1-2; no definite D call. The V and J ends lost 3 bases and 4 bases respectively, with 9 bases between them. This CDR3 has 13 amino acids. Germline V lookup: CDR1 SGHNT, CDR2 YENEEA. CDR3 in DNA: TGTGCCAGCAGCTTCGCACTCCGCTATGGCTACACCTTC. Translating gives CASSFALRYGYTF.

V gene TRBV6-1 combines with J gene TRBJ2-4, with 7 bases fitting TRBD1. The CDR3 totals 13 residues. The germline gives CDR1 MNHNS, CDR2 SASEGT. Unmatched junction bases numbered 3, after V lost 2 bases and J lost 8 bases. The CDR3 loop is CASSERGLDIQYF. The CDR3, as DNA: TGTGCCAGCAGTGAAAGGGGGCTAGACATTCAGTACTTC.